Included here is one T cell receptor (beta chain) sequence, with context. This specimen comes from a study of glioma-infiltrating T cells after dendritic cell vaccination. In the study overall: Monocyte-derived dendritic cells, cultured 7 to 8 days with IL-4 and GM-CSF, were pulsed with autologous tumor lysate.

Germline V lookup: CDR1 SGHDT, CDR2 YYEEEE. The ends lost 1 base at V and 4 bases at J; junction bases unmatched: 8. There are 16 residues in the CDR3. Specified time point: after dendritic cell vaccination, including at tumor progression/relapse. Input was 2 to 2.5 ug genomic DNA, or all available if less. TCRdb's table, derived via immunoSEQ multiplex PCR, lists solely in-frame clones and lacks some. There are 99,000 or so clones in the sample; roughly 80% occur only once, and 5.4% lies in the top ten. The sample in question was blood, obtained after dendritic cell vaccination. This receptor was obtained from a human donor with glioblastoma. The chain combines TRBV5-6 with TRBJ1-5; 7 nucleotides line up with TRBD1. This CDR3 is CASSLWGTAPNQPQHF. The CDR3 DNA is TGTGCCAGCAGCTTGTGGGGGACAGCTCCTAATCAGCCCCAGCATTTT.